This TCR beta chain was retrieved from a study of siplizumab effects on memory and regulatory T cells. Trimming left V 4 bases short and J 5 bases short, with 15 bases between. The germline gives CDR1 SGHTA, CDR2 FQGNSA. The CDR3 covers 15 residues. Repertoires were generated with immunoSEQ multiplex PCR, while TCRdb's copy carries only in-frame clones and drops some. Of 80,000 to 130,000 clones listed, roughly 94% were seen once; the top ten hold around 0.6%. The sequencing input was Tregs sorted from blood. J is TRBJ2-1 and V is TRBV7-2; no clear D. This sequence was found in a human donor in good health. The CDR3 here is CASSSRRTLDNEQFF. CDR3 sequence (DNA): TGTGCCAGCAGCTCCCGAAGGACCCTGGACAATGAGCAGTTCTTC.